Below are 21 T cell receptor beta chains sequenced from a single sample in a study of T cells in Graves' hyperthyroidism and ophthalmopathy. The source material, RNA transcripts, was used to amplify TCR beta CDR3 regions. In the first-round RT-PCR of the TCR CDR3, the HTBI primer set was used. TCRdb re-derived calls from the multiplex PCR reads in MiXCR, one entry per CDR3 protein. The repertoire holds about 500,000 distinct CDR3 sequences, over 15% seen once, with 18% in the top ten. What was sequenced was blood. The receptor source for this set is a woman aged 18 to 35 with Graves' hyperthyroidism.

The chain links TRBV7-9 to TRBJ2-1; a weak D match, TRBD2 (5 bases). CDR3 length equals 13 residues. Trimming left V 7 bases short and J 6 bases short, with 13 bases between. CDR1 is SEHNR and CDR2 is FQNEAQ in the germline V gene (reference sequence). The CDR3 nucleotides are TGTGCCAGCATCGCCTCTGGAGGCAATGAGCAGTTCTTC. Amino acid sequence: CASIASGGNEQFF.

This clonotype came up many times. The chain has TRBV20-1 and TRBJ2-7; tentatively, D is TRBD1 (6 bases). Germline V gene lookup returns CDR1 DFQATT and CDR2 SNEGSKA (reference sequence). The CDR3 spans 13 residues. V was cut by 4 bases and J by 3 bases, with 13 bases left in between. CDR3 protein: CSATRTVYYEQYF. CDR3 DNA sequence: TGCAGTGCTACTAGGACAGTCTACTACGAGCAGTACTTC.

About this clonotype itself: An end of the junction differs from the germline gene, which may be a read error. This sequence joins TRBV27 and TRBJ1-1; D remains unclear. Germline values: CDR1 MNHEY, CDR2 SMNVEV (reference sequence). The CDR3 extends over 14 amino acids. CDR3 protein: CASSRLGRNAEAFF. CDR3 bases: TGTGCCAGCAGTAGGTTGGGCCGGAACGCTGAAGCTTTCTTT.

This clonotype has a count of ten or more. This chain links TRBV27 with TRBJ2-7, with 10 bases that match TRBD2. V gave up 5 bases and J gave up 3 bases; unmatched junction bases: 10. The CDR3 has 16 amino acids. Germline V CDR1 and CDR2: MNHEY, SMNVEV (reference sequence). CDR3 sequence reads: CASSSTSGARNYEQYF. Written as DNA, the CDR3 is TGTGCCAGCAGTAGTACTAGCGGGGCGAGGAACTACGAGCAGTACTTC.

This clonotype was seen a few times. V and J are TRBV13 and TRBJ2-7; D possibly corresponds to TRBD1 (6 bases). The germline V gene encodes CDR1 PRHDT and CDR2 FYEKMQ (reference sequence). V was cut by 5 bases and J by 3 bases, with 14 bases left in between. There are 14 residues in the CDR3. This chain's CDR3 is CASSDRTANYEQYF. The CDR3 DNA sequence: TGTGCCAGCAGCGATCGGACAGCCAACTACGAGCAGTACTTC.

V gene TRBV5-1 combines with J gene TRBJ1-3, with TRBD1 matching over 8 bases. The CDR3 extends over 18 amino acids. With V trimmed by 4 bases and J by 0 bases, 12 bases remained unmatched. CDR1 and CDR2 from the germline V gene are SGHRS and YFSETQ. CDR3 in DNA: TGCGCCAGCAGCCGCGTTTCGGGACAGGCGAGCTCTGGAAACACCATATATTTT. Translating it yields CASSRVSGQASSGNTIYF.

This clonotype occurred a few times. The chain couples TRBV29-1 to TRBJ1-2; the match to TRBD1 covers 7 bases. V dropped 5 bases and J dropped 8; count of bases not matched to a gene: 8. This CDR3 spans 12 amino acids. Germline V gives CDR1 SQVTM, CDR2 ANQGSEA. CDR3 amino acids: CSVMTGWGGYTF. The CDR3 region has the DNA TGCAGCGTTATGACAGGGTGGGGGGGCTACACCTTC.

This clonotype appeared many times. The chain uses TRBV28 and TRBJ2-5; 7 nucleotides align to TRBD1. Germline V lookup: CDR1 MDHEN, CDR2 SYDVKM. With V trimmed by 2 bases and J by 2 bases, 5 bases remained unmatched. The CDR3 extends over 15 amino acids. The chain's CDR3 is CASSLLTGTQETQYF. The CDR3 bases are TGTGCCAGCAGTTTACTGACAGGGACACAAGAGACCCAGTACTTC.

This clonotype was found a few times. V usage is TRBV24-1 and J usage is TRBJ1-5; 7 bases are shared with TRBD1. The trim removed 7 bases at V and 4 bases at J, leaving 6 bases unmatched. This CDR3 is built from 14 residues. From germline, CDR1 is KGHDR and CDR2 SFDVKD. CDR3 region: CATRGEGANQPQHF. Written as DNA, the CDR3 is TGTGCCACCAGGGGTGAGGGGGCGAATCAGCCCCAGCATTTT.

This clonotype appeared a few times. The chain has TRBV12-3 or TRBV12-4 and TRBJ1-2; D unresolved. The V gene lost 3 bases and the J gene lost 5 bases, with 10 bases spanning the gap. The CDR3 is 13 amino acids. CDR3 sequence: CASSLRLGYGYTF. The CDR3 nucleotides are TGTGCCAGCAGTTTGCGACTCGGGTATGGCTACACCTTC.

The V gene is TRBV11-2, the J gene TRBJ1-2; a weak D match, TRBD1 (6 bases). V was trimmed by 6 bases and J by 4 bases, leaving 21 bases between them. The length of the CDR3 is 16 residues. Germline V lookup: CDR1 SGHAT, CDR2 FQNNGV. This CDR3 is CASRPIRGGRAYGYTF. The CDR3 bases are TGTGCCAGCAGACCCATCCGTGGGGGGCGCGCCTATGGCTACACCTTC.

This clonotype was observed many times. The V and J genes are TRBV11-3 and TRBJ2-3; tentatively, D is TRBD1 (6 bases). Germline CDR1 reads SGHNT; CDR2 reads YENEEA. The CDR3 totals 16 residues. V was shortened by 5 bases and J by 1 base, with 16 bases between the two germline ends. DNA of the CDR3: TGTGCCAGCAGCATTCACAGGGACCCCCGCACAGATACGCAGTATTTT. Its translation: CASSIHRDPRTDTQYF.

Turning to this clonotype: Given a much more abundant clone one base away, this may be a read error. This sequence joins TRBV18 and TRBJ2-3; no firm D call. The CDR3 extends over 15 amino acids. Trimming left V 1 base short and J 1 base short, with 9 bases between. In germline, CDR1 is KGHSH, CDR2 LQKENI. CDR3 region: CASSPRLGGTDTQYF. Written as DNA, the CDR3 is TGTGCCAGCTCACCACGGCTAGGAGGCACAGATACGCAGTATTTT.

This clonotype appeared a few times. The chain uses TRBV11-3 and TRBJ1-4, with a tentative D call TRBD1 (6 bases). V shed 2 bases and J shed 3 bases, with 16 bases lying between them. The germline CDR1 and CDR2 sequences are SGHNT and YENEEA. The CDR3 has 17 residues. CDR3 bases: TGTGCCAGCAGCTTATCCCATTCGACAGGCGCTAATGAAAAACTGTTTTTT. Protein product: CASSLSHSTGANEKLFF.

This clonotype was seen ten or more times. The chain joins TRBV29-1 to TRBJ1-2; a possible D gene is TRBD1 (5 bases). The CDR3 sequence is 12 residues long. The germline CDR1 and CDR2 sequences are SQVTM and ANQGSEA. V lost 5 bases and J lost 3, with 10 bases in between. CDR3 amino acids: CSVRGADYGYTF. The CDR3 DNA reads as TGCAGCGTTCGCGGGGCGGACTATGGCTACACCTTC.

This clonotype was picked up a small number of times. The chain links TRBV19 to TRBJ1-2; 8 positions agree with TRBD1. J was trimmed by 8 bases and V by 4 bases; bases with no gene match: 6. The CDR3 is 13 residues long. Looked up from germline, CDR1 is LNHDA and CDR2 is SQIVND (reference sequence). CDR3: CASSTGQGGGYTF. CDR3 nucleotides: TGTGCCAGTAGTACCGGACAGGGCGGAGGCTACACCTTC.

In its sample, this clonotype was seen many times. The chain recombines TRBV5-1 with TRBJ2-7, with 8 bases matching TRBD1. This CDR3 contains 14 residues. Germline V lookup: CDR1 SGHRS, CDR2 YFSETQ. V trimming: 4 bases; J trimming: 6 bases; junction bases outside the gene matches: 9. Here the CDR3 reads CASSASGTGSEQYF. In nucleotides, the CDR3 is TGCGCCAGCAGCGCTTCTGGGACAGGTAGCGAGCAGTACTTC.

The chain couples TRBV19 to TRBJ2-1; 7 bases agree with TRBD2. This CDR3 spans 14 amino acids. V lost 3 bases and J lost 7; bases outside the gene matches: 6. Germline CDR1 is LNHDA and CDR2 is SQIVND (reference sequence). The CDR3 nucleotides read TGTGCCAGTAGTATGACTAGCCTGACGAATGAGCAGTTCTTC. It is translated as CASSMTSLTNEQFF. Combining the CDR3 with reference TRBV19 and TRBJ2-1 gives the whole variable domain DGGITQSPKYLFRKEGQNVTLSCEQNLNHDAMYWYRQDPGQGLRLIYYSQIVNDFQKGDIAEGYSVSREKKESFPLTVTSAQKNPTAFYLCASSMTSLTNEQFFGPGTRLTVL.

Of note for this clonotype: A read error may be the cause here, since a much bigger clone is one base away. DNA of the CDR3: TGTGCCAGCAGTTTATATAGCGGGAGTAGGGATACGCGGTATTTT. It codes for CASSLYSGSRDTRYF. This chain links TRBV28 with TRBJ2-3; TRBD2 aligns across 9 bases. CDR1 and CDR2 from the germline V gene are MDHEN and SYDVKM. The CDR3 has 15 amino acids.

As regards this clonotype: The junction and the germline gene differ at one end; a read error may be behind it. The chain couples TRBV7-9 to TRBJ1-4; D is unclear. Germline CDR1 is SEHNR and CDR2 is FQNEAQ (reference sequence). The CDR3 has 13 residues. Here the CDR3 reads CASSLKTAEKLFF. CDR3 nucleotides: TGCGCCAGCAGCTTAAAAACAGCCGAAAAACTGTTTTTT.

In this sample, this clonotype turned up a few times. This sequence joins TRBV7-9 and TRBJ2-3; D is possibly TRBD2 (6 bases). V dropped 5 bases and J dropped 2 bases, with 14 bases sitting between them. From germline, CDR1 is SEHNR and CDR2 FQNEAQ (reference sequence). The CDR3 consists of 15 residues. CDR3 nucleotides: TGTGCCAGCAGCAGGAGTAGCGGACACACAGATACGCAGTATTTT. Encoded protein: CASSRSSGHTDTQYF.